This T cell receptor (beta chain) comes out of a study of blood T cell repertoires in COVID-19. The wider study: Some COVID-19 samples were acute and others convalescent; all came from the United States, Italy and Spain.

In the source study's methods: Reference gene primer amplification gave estimated nucleated cell counts. Here immunoSEQ multiplex PCR was the method, and the copy in TCRdb shows in-frame clones only, minus some. D and trimming come from the DNA, and the V and J calls and clone size come from that table. The data contain about 80,000 clones, 88% of them singletons. The germline gives CDR1 MNHEY, CDR2 SVGAGI. The V end lost 4 bases, the J end lost 2 bases, and 9 bases lay between the germline ends. The CDR3 contains 13 residues. This clonotype was sampled from a man between 65 and 85 years old with acute or convalescent COVID-19. The sequenced material came from peripheral blood. V is TRBV6-5 and J is TRBJ2-7; tentative D call: TRBD2 (6 bases). The CDR3 sequence is CASSSTRTYEQYF. CDR3 bases: TGTGCCAGCAGTTCGACTAGAACCTACGAGCAGTACTTC.